Reported below is one T cell receptor (beta chain). Its antigen is not yet known. Base-call qualities are not available, and no considerably larger clone is one nucleotide away. Other DNA sequences in this specimen translate into the identical CDR3. Trimming leaves V shorter by 2 bases and J shorter by 4 bases, with the junction holding 2 bases beyond the gene matches. Including cysteine and phenylalanine, the CDR3 has 14 amino acids. This entry keeps only the CDR3 DNA: 42 bases, framed from base 1. Based on the germline V gene, the CDR1 and CDR2 sequences are KGHSH and LQKENI. Each donor gave one peripheral blood draw, roughly 0.12 L on average, collected into heparinised tubes. Using a panel that included CD45RO, CCR7, CD25, CD127, CD95 and CD27, naive, central memory, regulatory and stem cell-like memory CD4+ T cells were sorted on a BD FACSAria II. All sorted populations exceeded 95% purity. PBMCs were isolated right away by Lymphoprep density gradient centrifugation and were stained directly, without culture. So that batch effects would be minimized, each experiment stained and sorted samples in pairs, pairing one healthy donor with one patient.

These data originate in a study of beta chain features in type 1 diabetes listed by TCRdb under 2018. Broadly, across the study: No differences in mean age, gender distribution, total cell number or subset yield were found between patients and healthy donors. A total of 100 million to 140 million sorted cells were examined across all samples, and the number of cells per subset was strongly correlated with RNA yield. The study compared TCRB repertoires of sorted circulating CD4+ T cell subsets between recently diagnosed type 1 diabetes patients and matched healthy donors. Regulatory and stem cell-like memory subsets were obtained from only 8 patients and roughly eight healthy donors, while naive and central memory subsets were obtained from all 30 or so donors.

The entire isolated RNA was reverse transcribed using the High Capacity cDNA Reverse Transcription Kit, and thus expressed TCRB transcripts were sequenced. Deep immunoSEQ sequencing was performed on naive, central memory and regulatory T cell samples, with an average of around 3.5 million total reads per sample. Sorted cells were lysed in RLT buffer and RNA was extracted with DNase-treated RNeasy Micro or Mini kits, depending on cell number. Each cell subset was processed separately to prevent cross-contamination, with patient and healthy donor samples processed together. TCRB sequences were amplified from cDNA with the immunoSEQ multiplex PCR, producing 87-bp fragments spanning the CDR3 region. Amplicons were sequenced on the Illumina HiSeq platform. Turning to the authors' computational methods: Synthetic template baselines were used to correct PCR bias computationally, reads within Hamming distance 2 were collapsed, and singletons that could not be merged were discarded. By aligning reads against IMGT, V, D and J genes, CDR3 length, and insertions or deletions at six rearrangement sites were assigned. Clonotype counts were normalized to sorted cell number within each subset before computing true diversity and Gini coefficients with the tcR R package. The overlap coefficient, calculated on TCRB nucleotide sequences, was used to measure repertoire sharing. Entries here come from immuneACCESS through TCRdb and include only in-frame sequences with V and J called. Some clones fail to appear in such tables; in the studies checked, an unresolved V gene covers under half of the shortfall, and the cause of the remainder is unknown. That table gives V, J and clone size, and the DNA gave D and trimming. The sample table shows about 180,000 clones, and more than 10% are seen once. The ten largest clones add up to approximately 0.62% of the sample.

Study-wide findings and limitations: Patients with type 1 diabetes made fewer insertions and deleted more nucleotides at VDJ recombination sites, implying thymic rearrangement abnormalities. Only small numbers of individuals were included in the HLA sub-analyses, which left unresolved whether HLA type had any influence on TCRB rearrangement. PCR might favor shorter templates, but patient and control samples were amplified and corrected together, so any skew would affect both groups equally. Type 1 diabetes patients showed a moderate but significant shortening of TCRB CDR3 length in all four CD4+ subsets. Naive, central memory and regulatory TCRB repertoires appeared to be more alike among patients than among healthy donors. Because cDNA was sequenced instead of genomic DNA, highly expressing activated cells could be over-represented, though the groups showed no difference in activation or CD3 levels.

The receptor's source is a woman aged 18 to 35 in good health. The sequenced sample was central memory CD4+ T cells from blood. The rearranged segments are TRBV18 and TRBJ1-5; 7 central nucleotides agree with TRBD1. The bases read TGTGCCAGCTCACCATCAGGGGGAAATCAGCCCCAGCATTTT. This encodes CASSPSGGNQPQHF.